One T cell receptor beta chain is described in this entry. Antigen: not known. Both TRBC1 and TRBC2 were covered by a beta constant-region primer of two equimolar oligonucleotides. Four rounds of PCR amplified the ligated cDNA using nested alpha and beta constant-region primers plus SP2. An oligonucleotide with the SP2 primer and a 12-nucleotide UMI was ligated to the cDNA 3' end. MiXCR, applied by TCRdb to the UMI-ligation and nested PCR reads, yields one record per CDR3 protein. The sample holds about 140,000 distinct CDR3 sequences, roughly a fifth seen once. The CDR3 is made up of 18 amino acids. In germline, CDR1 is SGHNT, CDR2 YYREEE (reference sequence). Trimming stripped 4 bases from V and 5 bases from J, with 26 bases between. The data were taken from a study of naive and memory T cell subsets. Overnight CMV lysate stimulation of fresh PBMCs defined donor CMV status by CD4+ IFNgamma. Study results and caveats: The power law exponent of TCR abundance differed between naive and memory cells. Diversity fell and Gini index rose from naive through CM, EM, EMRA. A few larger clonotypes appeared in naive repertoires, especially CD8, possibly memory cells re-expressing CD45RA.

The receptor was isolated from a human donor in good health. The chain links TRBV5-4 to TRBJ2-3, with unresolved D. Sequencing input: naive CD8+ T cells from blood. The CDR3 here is CASSPPPLAWKEVDTQYF. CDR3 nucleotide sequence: TGTGCCAGCAGCCCGCCGCCTTTAGCCTGGAAGGAAGTAGATACGCAGTATTTT. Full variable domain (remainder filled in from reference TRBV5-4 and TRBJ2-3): ETGVTQSPTHLIKTRGQQVTLRCSSQSGHNTVSWYQQALGQGPQFIFQYYREEENGRGNFPPRFSGLQFPNYSSELNVNALELDDSALYLCASSPPPLAWKEVDTQYFGPGTRLTVL.